This entry is about one T cell receptor (beta chain). Antigen unknown. Measured with immunoSEQ multiplex PCR; TCRdb has only the in-frame clones, and not every one. In the table there are about 48,000 clones, nearly 85% of which are singletons. The sample belongs to a study of OX40 agonist ivuxolimab in advanced cancers. On the study more broadly: Patients were roughly 83% male with ages roughly 20 to 90, mean 60. Prior anti-PD-1, anti-PD-L1 or anti-CTLA-4 therapy was allowed; more than 30% had some.

V lost 6 bases to trimming and J lost 0 bases, with 13 bases between them. CDR3 size: 15 residues. Looked up from germline, CDR1 is SGHKS and CDR2 is YYEKEE (reference sequence). Study-wide findings and caveats: Some patients without response likewise showed low normalized clonal expansion. CD8+ T cells (on average) carried more expanded clones than CD4+ T cells.

This specimen consisted of CD4+ or CD8+ T cells sorted from blood, obtained in a trial of the OX40 agonist ivuxolimab. The TCR sequence derives from an adult with an advanced solid tumor such as melanoma, head and neck, liver or kidney cancer. The J gene is TRBJ2-1, the V gene TRBV5-5; D unclear. CDR3 loop: CASTSIRSSYNEQFF. CDR3 in DNA: TGTGCCAGCACTTCCATTAGGAGCTCCTACAATGAGCAGTTCTTC.